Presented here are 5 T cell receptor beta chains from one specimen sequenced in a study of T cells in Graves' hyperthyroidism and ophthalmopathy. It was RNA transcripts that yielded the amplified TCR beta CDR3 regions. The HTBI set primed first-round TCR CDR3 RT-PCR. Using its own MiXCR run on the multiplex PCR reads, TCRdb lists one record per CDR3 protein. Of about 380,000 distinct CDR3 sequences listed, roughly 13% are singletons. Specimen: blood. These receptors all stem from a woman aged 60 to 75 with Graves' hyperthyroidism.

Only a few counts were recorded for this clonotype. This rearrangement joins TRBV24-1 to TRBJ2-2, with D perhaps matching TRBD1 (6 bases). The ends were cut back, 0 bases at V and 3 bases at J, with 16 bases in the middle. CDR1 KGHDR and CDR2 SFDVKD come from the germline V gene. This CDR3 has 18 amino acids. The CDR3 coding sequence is TGTGCCACCAGTGATTTGGGGGGACACTCACCTTACACCGGGGAGCTGTTTTTT. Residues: CATSDLGGHSPYTGELFF.

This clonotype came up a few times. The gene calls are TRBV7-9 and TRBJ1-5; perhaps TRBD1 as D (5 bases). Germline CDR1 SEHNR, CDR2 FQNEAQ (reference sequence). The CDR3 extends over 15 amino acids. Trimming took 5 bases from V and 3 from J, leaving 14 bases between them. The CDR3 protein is CASSHFGGTNQPQHF. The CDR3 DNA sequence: TGTGCCAGCAGCCATTTCGGGGGTACCAATCAGCCCCAGCATTTT.

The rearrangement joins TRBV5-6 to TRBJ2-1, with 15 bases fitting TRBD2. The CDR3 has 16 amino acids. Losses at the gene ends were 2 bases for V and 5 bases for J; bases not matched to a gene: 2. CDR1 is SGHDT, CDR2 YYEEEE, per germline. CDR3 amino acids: CASSFWTSGRDNEQFF. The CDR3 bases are TGTGCCAGCAGCTTCTGGACTAGCGGGAGGGACAATGAGCAGTTCTTC.

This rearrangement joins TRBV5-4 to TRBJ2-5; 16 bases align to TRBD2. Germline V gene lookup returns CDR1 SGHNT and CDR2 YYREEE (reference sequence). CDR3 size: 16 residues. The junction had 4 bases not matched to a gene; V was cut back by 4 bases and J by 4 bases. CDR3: CASSQGTSGRGETQYF. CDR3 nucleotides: TGTGCCAGCAGCCAAGGGACTAGCGGGAGGGGAGAGACCCAGTACTTC.

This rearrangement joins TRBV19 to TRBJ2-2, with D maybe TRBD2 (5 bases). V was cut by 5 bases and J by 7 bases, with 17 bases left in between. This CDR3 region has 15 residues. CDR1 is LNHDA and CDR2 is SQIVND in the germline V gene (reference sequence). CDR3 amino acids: CASSVPGNRVGELFF. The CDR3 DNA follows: TGTGCCAGTAGTGTACCGGGAAATCGGGTCGGGGAGCTGTTTTTT.